This TCR beta chain originates from a study of shared clonotypes between healthy human individuals. Comment on this clone: No antigen is known for it.

The data were produced by immunoSEQ multiplex PCR, yet TCRdb's version contains in-frame clones alone and is incomplete. There are 2,500,000 or so clones in the sample; about nine tenths occur only once, and 0.3% to 0.4% lies in the top ten. All donors qualified as healthy HIV-negative adults and had experienced no recent acute infections or vaccinations. Study results and caveats: Between a handful of donors, naive CD4 clonotypes were shared at a level of about 5.3%. The rarefaction results pointed to incomplete sorted-subset sequencing despite large depth. Larger estimated richness was generally seen in naive subsets than in memory subsets.

Sequenced: naive CD4+ T cells from PBMCs. Noted subset: CD45RA+ positively selected. The origin of this receptor is a man between 18 and 29 years old in good health. Some clones in this sample may be carry-over from other donors' samples.

This CDR3 reads CASSPSDLAGVHEQFF. The DNA of the CDR3 is TGTGCCAGCAGCCCTAGCGACCTAGCGGGAGTTCATGAGCAGTTCTTC. The chain combines TRBV7-9 with TRBJ2-1; 10 bases map to TRBD2. There are 16 residues in the CDR3. Germline-derived CDR1 and CDR2 are SEHNR and FQNEAQ (reference sequence). After removal of 5 bases from V and 8 bases from J, the junction contained 12 bases not matched to a gene.